This T cell receptor (beta chain) was found in a study of OX40 agonist ivuxolimab in advanced cancers. In the study overall: Averaging about 60 years in age, with a range of about 23 to 80, the cohort was 65% to 90% male.

Of note for this clone: Its antigen is undetermined.

General study results and limits: Determination of antigen specificity was not performed for the expanded peripheral T cells.

After removal of 3 bases from V and 6 bases from J, the junction contained 3 bases not matched to a gene. Germline CDR1 and CDR2: SGHTA and FQGNSA. The CDR3 length is 14 residues. Libraries were prepared by immunoSEQ multiplex PCR; TCRdb keeps only in-frame clonotypes and omits some of them. Altogether about 83,000 clones are present, 65% to 90% being singletons, with the ten largest covering roughly 0.71%. The sequenced sample was CD4+ or CD8+ T cells sorted from blood, obtained in a trial of the OX40 agonist ivuxolimab. This clonotype was obtained from an adult with an advanced solid tumor such as melanoma, head and neck, liver or kidney cancer. The rearrangement joins TRBV7-2 to TRBJ1-5; 9 bases map to TRBD1. The CDR3 protein is CASSFDRGSQPQHF. As DNA, the CDR3 is TGTGCCAGCAGCTTTGACAGGGGGAGTCAGCCCCAGCATTTT.